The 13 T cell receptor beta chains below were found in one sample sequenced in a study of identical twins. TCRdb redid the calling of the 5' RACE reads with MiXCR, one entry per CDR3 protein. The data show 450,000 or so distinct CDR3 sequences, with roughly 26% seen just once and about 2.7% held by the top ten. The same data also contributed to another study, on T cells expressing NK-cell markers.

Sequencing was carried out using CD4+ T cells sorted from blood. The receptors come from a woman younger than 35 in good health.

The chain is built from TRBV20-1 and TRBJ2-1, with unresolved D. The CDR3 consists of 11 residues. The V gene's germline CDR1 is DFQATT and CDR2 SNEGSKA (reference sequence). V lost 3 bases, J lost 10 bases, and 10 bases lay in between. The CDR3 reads CSASYPGEQFF. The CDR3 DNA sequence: TGCAGTGCTAGCTACCCCGGGGAGCAGTTCTTC.

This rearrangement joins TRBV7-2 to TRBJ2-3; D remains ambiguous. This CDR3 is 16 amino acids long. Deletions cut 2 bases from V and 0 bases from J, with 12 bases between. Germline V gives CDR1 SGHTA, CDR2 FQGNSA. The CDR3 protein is CASSLQTTSSTDTQYF. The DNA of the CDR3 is TGTGCCAGCAGCTTACAAACTACTTCTAGCACAGATACGCAGTATTTT.

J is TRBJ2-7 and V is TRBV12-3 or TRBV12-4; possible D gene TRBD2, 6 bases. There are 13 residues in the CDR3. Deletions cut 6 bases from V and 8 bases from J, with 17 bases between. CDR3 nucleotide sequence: TGTGCCAGCAGACGGGAGACCTACGATAAGCAGTACTTC. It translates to CASRRETYDKQYF.

The DNA of the CDR3 is TGTGCCAGCATGCTGGGTGAGACCCAGTACTTC. It codes for CASMLGETQYF. The chain links TRBV2 to TRBJ2-5; D gene ambiguous. V dropped 7 bases and J dropped 5 bases, with 8 bases sitting between them. CDR1 SNHLY and CDR2 FYNNEI come from the germline V gene. The CDR3 contains 11 residues.

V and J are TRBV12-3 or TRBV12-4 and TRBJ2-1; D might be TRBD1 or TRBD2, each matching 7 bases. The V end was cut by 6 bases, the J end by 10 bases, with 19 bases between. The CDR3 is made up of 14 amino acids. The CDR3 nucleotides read TGTGCCAGCAGCCAGGGGGGGTCTGCCGAAGAGCAGTTCTTC. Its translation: CASSQGGSAEEQFF.

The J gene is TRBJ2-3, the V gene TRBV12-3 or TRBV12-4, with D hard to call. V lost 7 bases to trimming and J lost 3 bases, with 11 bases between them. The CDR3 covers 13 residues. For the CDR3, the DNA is TGTGCCAGCACCAAGGGAATTACAGATACGCAGTATTTT. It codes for CASTKGITDTQYF.

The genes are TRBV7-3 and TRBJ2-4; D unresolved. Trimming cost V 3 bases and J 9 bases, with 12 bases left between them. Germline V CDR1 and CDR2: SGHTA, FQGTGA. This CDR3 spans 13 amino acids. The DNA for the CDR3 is TGTGCCAGCAGCTTTCATGGAGATGGCATTCAGTACTTC. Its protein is CASSFHGDGIQYF.

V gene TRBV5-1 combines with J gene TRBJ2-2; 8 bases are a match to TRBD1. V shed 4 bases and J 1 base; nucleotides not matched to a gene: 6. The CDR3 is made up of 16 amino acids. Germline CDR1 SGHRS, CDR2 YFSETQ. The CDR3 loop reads CASSLGTGLNTGELFF. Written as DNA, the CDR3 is TGCGCCAGCAGCCTGGGGACAGGCCTGAACACCGGGGAGCTGTTTTTT.

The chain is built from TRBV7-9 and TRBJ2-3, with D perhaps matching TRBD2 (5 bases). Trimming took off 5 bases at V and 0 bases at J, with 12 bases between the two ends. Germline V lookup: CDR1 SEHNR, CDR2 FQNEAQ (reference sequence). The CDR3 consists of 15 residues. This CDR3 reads CASSILGSSTDTQYF. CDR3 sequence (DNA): TGTGCCAGCAGCATATTGGGGAGTAGCACAGATACGCAGTATTTT.

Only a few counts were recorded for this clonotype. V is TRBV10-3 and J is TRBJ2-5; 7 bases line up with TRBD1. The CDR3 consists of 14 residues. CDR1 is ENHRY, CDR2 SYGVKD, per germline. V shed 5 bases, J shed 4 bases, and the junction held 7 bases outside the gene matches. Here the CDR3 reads CAISNRDRGETQYF. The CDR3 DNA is TGTGCCATCAGTAACCGGGACAGAGGAGAGACCCAGTACTTC.

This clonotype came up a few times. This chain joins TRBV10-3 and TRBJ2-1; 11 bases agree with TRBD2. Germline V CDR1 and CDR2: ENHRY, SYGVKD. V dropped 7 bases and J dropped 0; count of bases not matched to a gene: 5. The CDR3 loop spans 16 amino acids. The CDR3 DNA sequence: TGTGCCATCACGGGACTAGCGGCCAGCTCCTACAATGAGCAGTTCTTC. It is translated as CAITGLAASSYNEQFF.

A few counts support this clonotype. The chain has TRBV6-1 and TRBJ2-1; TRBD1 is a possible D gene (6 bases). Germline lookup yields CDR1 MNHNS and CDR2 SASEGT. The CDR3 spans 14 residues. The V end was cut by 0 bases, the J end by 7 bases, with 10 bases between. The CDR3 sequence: CASSEAGGMNEQFF. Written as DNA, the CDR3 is TGTGCCAGCAGTGAAGCAGGGGGTATGAATGAGCAGTTCTTC.

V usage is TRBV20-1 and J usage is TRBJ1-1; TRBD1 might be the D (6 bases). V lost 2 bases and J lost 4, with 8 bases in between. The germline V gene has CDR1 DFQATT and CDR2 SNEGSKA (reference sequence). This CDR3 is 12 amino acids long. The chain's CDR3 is CSARRTVTEAFF. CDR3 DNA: TGCAGTGCTAGACGGACAGTCACTGAAGCTTTCTTT.